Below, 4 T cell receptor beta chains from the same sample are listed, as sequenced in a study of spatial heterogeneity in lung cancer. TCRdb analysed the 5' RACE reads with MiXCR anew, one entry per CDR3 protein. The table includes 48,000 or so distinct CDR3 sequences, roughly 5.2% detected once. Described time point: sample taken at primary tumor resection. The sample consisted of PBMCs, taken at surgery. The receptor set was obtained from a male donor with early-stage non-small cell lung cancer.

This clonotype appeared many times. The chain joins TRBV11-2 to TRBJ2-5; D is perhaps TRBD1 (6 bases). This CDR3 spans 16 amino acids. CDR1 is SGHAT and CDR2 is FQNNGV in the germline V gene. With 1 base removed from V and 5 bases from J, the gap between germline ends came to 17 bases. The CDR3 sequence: CASSLVSLTGGETQYF. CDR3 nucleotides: TGTGCCAGCAGCTTAGTATCCCTGACAGGTGGTGAGACCCAGTACTTC.

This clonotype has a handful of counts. Here the CDR3 DNA reads TGTGCCAGCAGCTTATATGGGACGGGGTCTTGGGACGAGCAGTACTTC. Protein: CASSLYGTGSWDEQYF. V and J are TRBV7-3 and TRBJ2-7; D is tentatively TRBD1 or TRBD2 (5 bases each). This CDR3 contains 16 residues. Trimming removed 2 bases from V and 5 bases from J, with 19 bases in between. CDR1 and CDR2 (germline): SGHTA, FQGTGA. Full variable domain (remainder filled in from reference TRBV7-3 and TRBJ2-7): GAGVSQTPSNKVTEKGKYVELRCDPISGHTALYWYRQSLGQGPEFLIYFQGTGAADDSGLPNDRFFAVRPEGSVSTLKIQRTERGDSAVYLCASSLYGTGSWDEQYFGPGTRLTVT.

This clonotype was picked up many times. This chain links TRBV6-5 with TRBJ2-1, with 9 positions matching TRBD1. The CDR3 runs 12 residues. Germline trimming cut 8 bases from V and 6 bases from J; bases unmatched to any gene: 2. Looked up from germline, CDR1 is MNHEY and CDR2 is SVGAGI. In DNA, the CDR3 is TGTGCCAGCGGGGGACAGGGCAATGAGCAGTTCTTC. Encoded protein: CASGGQGNEQFF.

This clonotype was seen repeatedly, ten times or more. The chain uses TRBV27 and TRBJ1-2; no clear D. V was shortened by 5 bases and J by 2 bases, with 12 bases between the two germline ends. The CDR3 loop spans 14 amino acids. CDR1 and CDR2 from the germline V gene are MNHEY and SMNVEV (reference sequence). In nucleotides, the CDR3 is TGTGCCAGCAGTCGAGGAAATCTGAACTATGGCTACACCTTC. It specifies CASSRGNLNYGYTF.